The 23 T cell receptor beta chains given below trace back to one sample, sequenced in a study of T cell repertoires in aging, cancer and after chemotherapy. TRB rearrangements spanning V, D and J were amplified using mixed TRB-A/B primers. TCRdb analysed the multiplex PCR reads with MiXCR anew, one entry per CDR3 protein. The profile shows over 1,500 distinct CDR3 sequences, around 29% of them singletons. Amplification of TCR beta used genomic DNA extracted from peripheral blood. The material sequenced was blood. These receptors originate from a human donor with a blood cancer. The donor label of this sample is uncertain.

This chain uses TRBV29-1 with TRBJ2-1, with D perhaps TRBD1 or TRBD2 (6 bases each). V was clipped by 2 bases and J by 9 bases, with 20 bases between them. The CDR3 runs 15 residues. Looked up from germline, CDR1 is SQVTM and CDR2 is ANQGSEA. The DNA of the CDR3 is TGCAGCGTTGAAACGGGATCTGGGACGGGGGCTGAGCAGTTCTTC. It specifies CSVETGSGTGAEQFF.

This clonotype was seen just once. V is TRBV11-3 and J is TRBJ1-1, with TRBD1 as a possible D gene (6 bases). V was pared by 5 bases and J by 5 bases, with 15 bases between. The CDR3 covers 14 residues. CDR1 is SGHNT, CDR2 YENEEA, per germline. CDR3 bases: TGTGCCAGCAGCCGGAGGAGGGGGAAGACTGAAGCTTTCTTT. Translating it yields CASSRRRGKTEAFF.

This clonotype was seen only a few times. J is TRBJ1-5 and V is TRBV19; D remains unclear. Germline V lookup: CDR1 LNHDA, CDR2 SQIVND (reference sequence). The V and J ends lost 5 bases and 3 bases respectively, with 17 bases between them. The CDR3 consists of 16 residues. CDR3 loop: CASSPGIERNNQPQHF. CDR3 DNA sequence: TGTGCCAGTAGTCCCGGGATAGAGAGGAACAATCAGCCCCAGCATTTT.

V usage is TRBV7-2 and J usage is TRBJ1-1; D perhaps matches TRBD1 (5 bases). Trimming removed 2 bases at V and 2 bases at J, with 9 bases between. The length of the CDR3 is 14 residues. Per the germline V gene, CDR1 is SGHTA and CDR2 is FQGNSA. The CDR3 bases are TGTGCCAGCAGCTTACAGGGTTCTAACACTGAAGCTTTCTTT. This encodes CASSLQGSNTEAFF.

The rearrangement joins TRBV6-1 to TRBJ2-3; perhaps TRBD1 as D (6 bases). The CDR3 covers 14 residues. V dropped 10 bases and J dropped 1 base, with 15 bases sitting between them. Germline V gives CDR1 MNHNS, CDR2 SASEGT. The CDR3 region has the DNA TGTGCCACCCTAAAGACAGGAGGCACAGATACGCAGTATTTT. Protein product: CATLKTGGTDTQYF.

This clonotype was recorded a few times. The chain uses TRBV19 and TRBJ2-1; 10 bases are shared with TRBD2. CDR3 length: 16 residues. Looked up from germline, CDR1 is LNHDA and CDR2 is SQIVND (reference sequence). V was clipped by 7 bases and J by 4 bases; unmatched bases: 10. This CDR3 reads CASNQGASGGYNEQFF. In nucleotides, the CDR3 is TGTGCCAGTAATCAAGGGGCTAGCGGGGGTTACAATGAGCAGTTCTTC.

This clonotype is categorized as medium-sized. The V call is TRBV5-6, the J call TRBJ2-7; no firm D call. CDR3 length: 13 residues. Trimming shortened V by 0 bases and J by 6 bases, and 10 bases separated the two germline ends. CDR1 and CDR2 (germline): SGHDT, YYEEEE. The CDR3 bases are TGTGCCAGCAGCTTGGCTGGGGTTGGCGAGCAGTACTTC. Protein sequence: CASSLAGVGEQYF.

This clonotype was seen only a few times. The chain recombines TRBV18 with TRBJ1-1; 9 bases agree with TRBD1. The V gene end was trimmed by 5 bases and the J gene end by 5 bases; junction bases not matched to a gene: 6. Germline CDR1 is KGHSH and CDR2 is LQKENI. There are 14 residues in the CDR3. The CDR3 here is CASSAGQGSTEAFF. The CDR3 nucleotides read TGTGCCAGCTCAGCCGGACAGGGGAGTACTGAAGCTTTCTTT.

By its share, this clonotype is medium-sized (0.01 to 0.1%). The V and J genes are TRBV6-2 or TRBV6-3 and TRBJ2-2; D is perhaps TRBD2 (5 bases). V lost 6 bases, J lost 3 bases, and 8 bases lay in between. Germline loops: CDR1 MNHEY, CDR2 SVGEGT. This CDR3 has 13 residues. The CDR3 DNA follows: TGTGCCAGCAGCCTGGACTACACCGGGGAGCTGTTTTTT. Translation gives CASSLDYTGELFF.

This clonotype has only a few counts. This chain links TRBV12-3 or TRBV12-4 with TRBJ1-2; TRBD1 agrees at 8 bases. V shed 6 bases and J 0 bases; nucleotides not matched to a gene: 9. The CDR3 contains 16 residues. The CDR3 DNA is TGTGCCAGCAGGGATTTAGGACAGGGAGCTAACTATGGCTACACCTTC. Residues: CASRDLGQGANYGYTF.

The DNA of the CDR3 is TGTGCCAGCTCACCGACTAGCTCAGAGACCCAGTACTTC. Its translation is CASSPTSSETQYF. V gene TRBV18 combines with J gene TRBJ2-5, with 7 bases matching TRBD2. V shed 3 bases, J shed 4 bases, and the junction held 2 bases outside the gene matches. This CDR3 region has 13 residues. Germline V gives CDR1 KGHSH, CDR2 LQKENI.

This clonotype has only a few counts. V usage is TRBV27 and J usage is TRBJ2-7; D is ambiguous. Germline V gene data show CDR1 as MNHEY and CDR2 as SMNVEV (reference sequence). This CDR3 spans 14 amino acids. Trimming took off 5 bases at V and 4 bases at J, with 15 bases between the two ends. CDR3 nucleotide sequence: TGTGCCAGCAGTATGTCTCGTTTAGATTACGAGCAGTACTTC. Its protein product is CASSMSRLDYEQYF.

This clonotype was counted a few times. The rearrangement uses TRBV6-4 and TRBJ2-1; 8 bases fit TRBD2. The CDR3 loop spans 14 amino acids. The germline V gene encodes CDR1 MRHNA and CDR2 SNTAGT. The J segment lost 7 bases and the V segment lost 8 bases, leaving 10 bases of the junction unmatched. This CDR3 reads CASASGGRSNEQFF. CDR3 bases: TGTGCCAGCGCGTCGGGGGGGCGAAGTAATGAGCAGTTCTTC.

The gene calls are TRBV7-2 and TRBJ2-7, with D perhaps given as TRBD1 or TRBD2 (5 bases each). V was shortened by 5 bases and J by 2 bases, with 13 bases between the two germline ends. Germline CDR1 and CDR2: SGHTA and FQGNSA. CDR3 size: 14 residues. The CDR3 nucleotides are TGTGCCAGCAGCCCTAGGGACCCTACCTACGAGCAGTACTTC. Its protein is CASSPRDPTYEQYF.

This clonotype was seen a single time. CDR3 amino acids: CASRGGGGETQYF. The CDR3 nucleotides are TGTGCCAGCAGGGGGGGGGGAGGAGAGACCCAGTACTTC. The chain recombines TRBV5-6 with TRBJ2-5; 7 bases agree with TRBD2. The length of the CDR3 is 13 residues. With 5 bases clipped from V and 4 bases from J, the junction kept 5 bases outside the gene matches. Germline values: CDR1 SGHDT, CDR2 YYEEEE.

By share, this clonotype ranks as medium-sized. CDR3 sequence reads: CASSERQNSPLHF. CDR3 nucleotides: TGTGCCAGTAGTGAGCGACAGAATTCACCCCTCCACTTT. The chain combines TRBV19 with TRBJ1-6; D might be TRBD1 (5 bases). V lost 5 bases and J lost 7, with 9 bases in between. The germline gives CDR1 LNHDA, CDR2 SQIVND (reference sequence). This CDR3 comprises 13 residues.

The CDR3 spells CASSEVGKADTQYF. As DNA, the CDR3 is TGTGCCAGCAGTGAAGTCGGGAAAGCAGATACGCAGTATTTT. The chain links TRBV6-1 to TRBJ2-3; the D gene is possibly TRBD2 (5 bases). Trimming cost V 1 base and J 4 bases, with 9 bases left between them. The germline CDR1 and CDR2 sequences are MNHNS and SASEGT. This CDR3 region has 14 residues.

For this clonotype: A much larger clone sits a single nucleotide away, making a read error possible. The rearrangement joins TRBV15 to TRBJ2-7, with 8 bases lining up with TRBD1. CDR3 length: 15 amino acids. The junction had 6 bases not matched to a gene; V was cut back by 0 bases and J by 5 bases. The germline gives CDR1 LNHNV, CDR2 YYDKDF (reference sequence). In nucleotides, the CDR3 is TGTGCCACCAGCAGAGAAGTAACGGGACAGGACGAGCAGTACTTC. The encoded protein is CATSREVTGQDEQYF.

This clonotype has a handful of counts. V and J are TRBV6-5 and TRBJ2-7, with TRBD2 identical over 7 bases. Germline CDR1 is MNHEY and CDR2 is SVGAGI. J lost 3 bases, V lost 5 bases, and 16 bases had no gene match. The CDR3 is 17 residues long. The CDR3 is CASSTAPRRERDYEQYF. For the CDR3, the DNA is TGTGCCAGCAGTACCGCTCCCCGGCGGGAGAGGGACTACGAGCAGTACTTC.

The V call is TRBV11-3, the J call TRBJ1-6; D is unresolved. V was shortened by 1 base and J by 8 bases, with 9 bases between the two germline ends. Germline CDR1 and CDR2: SGHNT and YENEEA. The CDR3 length is 14 residues. In DNA, the CDR3 is TGTGCCAGCAGCTTAGCGAGTAGGGATTCACCCCTCCACTTT. It codes for CASSLASRDSPLHF.

This clonotype is labeled as large (0.1 to 1%). V is TRBV2 and J is TRBJ1-5; D is ambiguous. The CDR3 is 12 amino acids. Germline CDR1 SNHLY, CDR2 FYNNEI. V shed 8 bases and J shed 4 bases, with 9 bases lying between them. CDR3 DNA: TGTGCCAGCGGGTCATTAAATCAGCCCCAGCATTTT. Amino acid sequence: CASGSLNQPQHF.

This clonotype has just a few counts. This chain's CDR3 is CASSYVAGGQPQHF. The CDR3 coding sequence is TGTGCCAGCAGTTACGTCGCAGGGGGACAGCCCCAGCATTTT. The chain employs TRBV6-2 or TRBV6-3 and TRBJ1-5; TRBD1 aligns across 7 bases. The V segment lost 2 bases and the J segment 7 bases; nucleotides outside the gene matches: 5. This CDR3 comprises 14 residues. Germline V gene lookup returns CDR1 MNHEY and CDR2 SVGEGT.

This clonotype has more than one count but fewer than ten. V usage is TRBV28 and J usage is TRBJ1-1, with TRBD1 as a possible D gene (5 bases). The V end lost 2 bases, the J end lost 1 base, and 11 bases lay between the germline ends. CDR3 length: 15 residues. CDR1 and CDR2 (germline): MDHEN, SYDVKM. CDR3 in DNA: TGTGCCAGCAGTTTACGCCGTACAGGGAACACTGAAGCTTTCTTT. Its protein product is CASSLRRTGNTEAFF.